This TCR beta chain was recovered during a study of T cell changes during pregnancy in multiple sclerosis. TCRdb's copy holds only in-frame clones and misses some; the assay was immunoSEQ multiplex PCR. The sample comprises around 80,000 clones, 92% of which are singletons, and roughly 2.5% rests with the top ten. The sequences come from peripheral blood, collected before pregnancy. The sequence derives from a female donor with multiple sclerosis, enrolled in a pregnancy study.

The CDR3: CASSLETSGFGELFF. The CDR3, as DNA: TGTGCCAGCAGTTTGGAGACTAGCGGTTTCGGGGAGCTGTTTTTT. The rearrangement uses TRBV28 and TRBJ2-2; the match to TRBD2 covers 9 bases. The ends lost 3 bases at V and 7 bases at J; junction bases unmatched: 6. The CDR3 runs 15 residues. The V gene's germline CDR1 is MDHEN and CDR2 SYDVKM.